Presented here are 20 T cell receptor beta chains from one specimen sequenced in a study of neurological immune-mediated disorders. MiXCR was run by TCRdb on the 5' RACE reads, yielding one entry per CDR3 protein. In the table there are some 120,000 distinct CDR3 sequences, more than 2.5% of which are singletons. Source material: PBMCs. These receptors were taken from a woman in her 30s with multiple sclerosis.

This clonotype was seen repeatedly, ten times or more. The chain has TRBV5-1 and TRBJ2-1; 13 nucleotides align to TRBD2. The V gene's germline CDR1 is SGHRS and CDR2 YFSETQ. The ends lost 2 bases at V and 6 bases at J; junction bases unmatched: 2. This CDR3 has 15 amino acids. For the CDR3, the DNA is TGCGCCAGCAGCTTCGGACTAGCGGGAGTCAATGAGCAGTTCTTC. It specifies CASSFGLAGVNEQFF.

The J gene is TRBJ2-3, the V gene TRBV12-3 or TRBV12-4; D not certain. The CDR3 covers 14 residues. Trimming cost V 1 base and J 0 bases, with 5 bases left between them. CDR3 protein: CASSLVRSTDTQYF. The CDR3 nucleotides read TGTGCCAGCAGTTTAGTAAGAAGCACAGATACGCAGTATTTT.

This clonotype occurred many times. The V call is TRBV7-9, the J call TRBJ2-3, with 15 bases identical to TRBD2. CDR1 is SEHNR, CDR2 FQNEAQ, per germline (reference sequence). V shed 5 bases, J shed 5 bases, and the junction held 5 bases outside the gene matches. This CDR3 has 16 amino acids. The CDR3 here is CASSPPGLAGGDTQYF. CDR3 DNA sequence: TGTGCCAGCAGCCCCCCGGGACTAGCGGGAGGAGATACGCAGTATTTT.

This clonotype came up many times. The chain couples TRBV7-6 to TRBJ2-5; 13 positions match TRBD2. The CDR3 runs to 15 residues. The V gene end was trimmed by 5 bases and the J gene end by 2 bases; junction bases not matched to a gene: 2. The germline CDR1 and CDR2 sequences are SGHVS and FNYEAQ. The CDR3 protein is CASSPGLAGQETQYF. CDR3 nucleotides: TGTGCCAGCAGCCCGGGACTAGCGGGACAAGAGACCCAGTACTTC.

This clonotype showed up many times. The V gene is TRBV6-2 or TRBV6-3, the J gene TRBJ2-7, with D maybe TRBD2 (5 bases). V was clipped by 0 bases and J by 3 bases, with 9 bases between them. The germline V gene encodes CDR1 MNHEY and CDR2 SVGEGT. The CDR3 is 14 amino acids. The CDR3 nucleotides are TGTGCCAGCAGTTACTCCCCGGGGAACTACGAGCAGTACTTC. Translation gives CASSYSPGNYEQYF.

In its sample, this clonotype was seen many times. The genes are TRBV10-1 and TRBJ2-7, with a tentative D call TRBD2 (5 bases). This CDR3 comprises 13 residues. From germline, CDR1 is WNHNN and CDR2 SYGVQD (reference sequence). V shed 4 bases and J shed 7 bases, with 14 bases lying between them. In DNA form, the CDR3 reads TGCGCCAGCAGTGGGTCCCTAACGGGGGAGCAGTACTTC. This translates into CASSGSLTGEQYF.

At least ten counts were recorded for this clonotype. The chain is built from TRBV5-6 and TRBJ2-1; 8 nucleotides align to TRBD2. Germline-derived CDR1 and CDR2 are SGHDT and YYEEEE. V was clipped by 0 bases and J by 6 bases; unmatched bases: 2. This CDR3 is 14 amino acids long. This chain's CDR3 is CASSLGLAPNEQFF. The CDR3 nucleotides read TGTGCCAGCAGCTTGGGACTAGCGCCCAATGAGCAGTTCTTC.

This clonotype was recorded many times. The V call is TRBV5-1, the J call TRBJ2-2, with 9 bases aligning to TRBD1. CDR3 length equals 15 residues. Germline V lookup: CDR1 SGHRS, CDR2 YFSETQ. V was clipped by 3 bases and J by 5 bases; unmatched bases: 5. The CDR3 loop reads CASSSQGAMTGELFF. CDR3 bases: TGCGCCAGCAGCTCACAGGGGGCGATGACCGGGGAGCTGTTTTTT.

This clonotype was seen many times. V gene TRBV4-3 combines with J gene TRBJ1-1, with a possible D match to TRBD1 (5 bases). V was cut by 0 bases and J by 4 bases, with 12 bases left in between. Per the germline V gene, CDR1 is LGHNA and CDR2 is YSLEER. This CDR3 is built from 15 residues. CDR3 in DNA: TGCGCCAGCAGCCAAGATGCCCTTGGGGGCACTGAAGCTTTCTTT. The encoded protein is CASSQDALGGTEAFF.

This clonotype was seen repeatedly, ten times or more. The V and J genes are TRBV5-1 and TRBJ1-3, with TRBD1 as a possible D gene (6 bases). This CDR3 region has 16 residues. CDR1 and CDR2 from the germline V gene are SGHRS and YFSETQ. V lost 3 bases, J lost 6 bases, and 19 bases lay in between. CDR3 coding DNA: TGCGCCAGCAGCTCAAACGCAGGGGCTCGAAAAAACACCATATATTTT. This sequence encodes CASSSNAGARKNTIYF.

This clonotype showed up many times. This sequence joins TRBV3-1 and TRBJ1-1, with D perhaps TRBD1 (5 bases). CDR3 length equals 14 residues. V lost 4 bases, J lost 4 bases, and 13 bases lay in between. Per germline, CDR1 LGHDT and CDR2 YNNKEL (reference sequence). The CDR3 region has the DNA TGTGCCAGCAGCCTTCGGGACGGCAGCACTGAAGCTTTCTTT. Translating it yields CASSLRDGSTEAFF.

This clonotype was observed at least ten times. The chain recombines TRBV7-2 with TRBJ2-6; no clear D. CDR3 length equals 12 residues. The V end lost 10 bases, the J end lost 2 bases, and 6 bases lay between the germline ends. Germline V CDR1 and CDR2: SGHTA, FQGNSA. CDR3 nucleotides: TGTGCCATCCAACCTGGGGCCAACGTCCTGACTTTC. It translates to CAIQPGANVLTF. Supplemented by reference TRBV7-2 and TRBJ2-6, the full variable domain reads GAGVSQSPSNKVTEKGKDVELRCDPISGHTALYWYRQSLGQGLEFLIYFQGNSAPDKSGLPSDRFSAERTGGSVSTLTIQRTQQEDSAVYLCAIQPGANVLTFGAGSRLTVL.

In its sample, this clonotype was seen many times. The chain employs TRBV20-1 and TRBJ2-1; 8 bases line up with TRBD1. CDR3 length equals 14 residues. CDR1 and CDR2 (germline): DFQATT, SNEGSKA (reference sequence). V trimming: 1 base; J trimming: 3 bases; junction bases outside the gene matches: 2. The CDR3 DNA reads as TGCAGTGCTAGAGTTGGACAGGGCTACAATGAGCAGTTCTTC. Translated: CSARVGQGYNEQFF.

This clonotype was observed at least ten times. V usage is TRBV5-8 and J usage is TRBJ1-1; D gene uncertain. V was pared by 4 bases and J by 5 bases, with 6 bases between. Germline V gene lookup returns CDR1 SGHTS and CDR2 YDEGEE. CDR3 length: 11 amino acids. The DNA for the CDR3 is TGTGCCAGCAGCCAACTAACTGAAGCTTTCTTT. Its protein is CASSQLTEAFF.

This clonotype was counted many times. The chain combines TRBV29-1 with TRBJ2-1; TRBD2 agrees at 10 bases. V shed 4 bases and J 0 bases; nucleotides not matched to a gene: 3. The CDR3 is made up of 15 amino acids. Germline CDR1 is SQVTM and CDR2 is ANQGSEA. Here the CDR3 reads CSVVASGSSYNEQFF. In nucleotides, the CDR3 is TGCAGCGTTGTTGCTAGCGGGAGCTCCTACAATGAGCAGTTCTTC.

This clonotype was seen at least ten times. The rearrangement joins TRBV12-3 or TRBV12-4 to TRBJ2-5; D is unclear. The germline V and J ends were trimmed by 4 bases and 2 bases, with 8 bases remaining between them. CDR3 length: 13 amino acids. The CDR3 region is CASSSRRQETQYF. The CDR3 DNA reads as TGTGCCAGCAGTTCGCGGAGACAAGAGACCCAGTACTTC.

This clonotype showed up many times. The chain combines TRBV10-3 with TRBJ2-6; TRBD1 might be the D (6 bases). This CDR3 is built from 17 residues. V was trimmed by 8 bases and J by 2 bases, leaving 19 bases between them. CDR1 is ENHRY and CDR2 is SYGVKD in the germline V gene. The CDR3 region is CAIADSLLLTGANVLTF. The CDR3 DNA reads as TGTGCCATCGCGGACAGTCTCTTATTAACTGGGGCCAACGTCCTGACTTTC.

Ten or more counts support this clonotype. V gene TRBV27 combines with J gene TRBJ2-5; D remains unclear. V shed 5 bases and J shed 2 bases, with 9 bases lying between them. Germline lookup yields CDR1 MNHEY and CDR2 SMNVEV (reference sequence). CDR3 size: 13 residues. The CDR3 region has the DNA TGTGCCAGCAGTGGATACTCGCAAGAGACCCAGTACTTC. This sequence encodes CASSGYSQETQYF.

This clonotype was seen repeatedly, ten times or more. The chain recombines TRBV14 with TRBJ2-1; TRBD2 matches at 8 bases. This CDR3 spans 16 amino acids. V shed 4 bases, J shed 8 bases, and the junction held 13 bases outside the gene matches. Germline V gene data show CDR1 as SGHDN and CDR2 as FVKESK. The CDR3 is CASSRPWGTSPDEQFF. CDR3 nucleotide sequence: TGTGCCAGCAGCCGACCCTGGGGGACTAGTCCCGATGAGCAGTTCTTC.

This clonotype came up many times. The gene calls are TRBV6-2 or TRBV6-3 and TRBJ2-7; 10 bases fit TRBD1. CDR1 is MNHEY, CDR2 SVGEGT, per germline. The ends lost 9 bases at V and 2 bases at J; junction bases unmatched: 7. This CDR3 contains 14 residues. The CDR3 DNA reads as TGTGCCAGGTTGCCGGGACAGGGGCCCTACGAGCAGTACTTC. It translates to CARLPGQGPYEQYF.